The sample holds many counts of the clone carrying this T cell receptor beta chain. The sample is drawn from a study of neurological immune-mediated disorders. Unsorted libraries were generated from 2 million PBMCs held at -80 degrees C. The V end was cut by 5 bases, the J end by 7 bases, with 11 bases between. CDR3 length: 13 residues. The germline V gene has CDR1 MNHEY and CDR2 SMNVEV (reference sequence). Via MiXCR, TCRdb re-called the 5' RACE reads, giving one row per CDR3 protein. The sample lists roughly 38,000 distinct CDR3 sequences, about 2.3% seen once, with 12% in the top ten. Sequencing input: PBMCs. This chain joins TRBV27 and TRBJ1-4; D gene uncertain. This sequence originates from a man aged 25-45 years with multiple sclerosis. CDR3 nucleotide sequence: TGTGCCAGCAGTCCCGGGAGGGCTGAAAAACTGTTTTTT. Its translation is CASSPGRAEKLFF.